The rows below give T cell receptor beta chains drawn from one sample of a study of cytomegalovirus exposure and HLA in healthy donors. Assay used: immunoSEQ multiplex PCR; TCRdb lists only in-frame clones, some missing. This sample's table reports 130,000 or so clones. The source material was PBMCs. Receptors were obtained from a woman aged 60-75 years in good health and CMV-seronegative. CDR3s include the opening cysteine and the closing phenylalanine or tryptophan. A D gene is named only where the DNA matches it firmly. A clone size is listed for some rows: how often the clone was seen (once, few, many), or a class if it is expanded.

J: TRBJ2-1; D: .; size: .; V: TRBV27; CDR3: CASSPPRTVHNEQFF; DNA: TGTGCCAGCAGTCCACCGAGGACAGTCCACAATGAGCAGTTCTTC
J: TRBJ1-2; D: .; size: .; V: TRBV29-1; CDR3: CSVEVTAGGYTF; DNA: TGCAGCGTTGAAGTGACAGCGGGCGGCTACACCTTC
J: TRBJ1-2; D: .; size: .; V: TRBV11-1; CDR3: CASSLDPGNYGYTF; DNA: TGTGCCAGCAGCTTAGATCCGGGGAACTATGGCTACACCTTC
J: TRBJ2-3; D: TRBD2; size: .; V: TRBV28; CDR3: CASSSPFAGGSTDTQYF; DNA: TGTGCCAGCAGTTCGCCGTTTGCGGGAGGAAGCACAGATACGCAGTATTTT
J: TRBJ1-2; D: TRBD1; size: .; V: TRBV5-1; CDR3: CASSFGSGGGYGYTF; DNA: TGCGCCAGCAGCTTCGGTTCAGGGGGCGGCTATGGCTACACCTTC
J: TRBJ1-6; D: TRBD1; size: .; V: TRBV5-8; CDR3: CASSLARDRGSYNSPLHF; DNA: TGTGCCAGCAGCTTGGCCAGGGACAGGGGCTCCTATAATTCACCCCTCCACTTT
J: TRBJ2-2; D: TRBD1; size: .; V: TRBV5-1; CDR3: CASSSRDRKETGELFF; DNA: TGCGCCAGCAGCTCCCGGGACAGGAAGGAGACCGGGGAGCTGTTTTTT
J: TRBJ2-7; D: TRBD1; size: .; V: TRBV19; CDR3: CASIGQDSYEQYF; DNA: TGTGCCAGTATTGGACAGGATTCCTACGAGCAGTACTTC
J: TRBJ1-2; D: TRBD1; size: .; V: TRBV5-1; CDR3: CASSLKDRDGYTF; DNA: TGCGCCAGCAGCTTGAAGGACAGGGACGGCTACACCTTC
J: TRBJ2-1; D: TRBD1; size: .; V: TRBV7-6; CDR3: CASSLRSGGNEQFF; DNA: TGTGCCAGCAGCTTAAGGTCAGGGGGCAATGAGCAGTTCTTC
J: TRBJ2-1; D: TRBD2; size: .; V: TRBV29-1; CDR3: CSTRTSGGEQFF; DNA: TGCAGTACCCGGACTAGCGGGGGAGAGCAGTTCTTC
J: TRBJ2-5; D: .; size: .; V: TRBV5-1; CDR3: CASTPRIQGETQYF; DNA: TGCGCCAGCACGCCCCGAATTCAGGGAGAGACCCAGTACTTC
J: TRBJ1-4; D: .; size: .; V: TRBV28; CDR3: CASSLNVRATNEKLFF; DNA: TGTGCCAGCAGTTTGAATGTGAGGGCAACTAATGAAAAACTGTTTTTT
J: TRBJ1-6; D: TRBD1; size: .; V: TRBV5-1; CDR3: CASTPVGQGYSPLHF; DNA: TGCGCCAGCACCCCGGTGGGACAGGGATACTCACCCCTCCACTTT
J: TRBJ2-1; D: TRBD2; size: .; V: TRBV30; CDR3: CALRTSGTLISSNEQFF; DNA: TGTGCCCTAAGGACTAGCGGGACCCTCATATCATCCAATGAGCAGTTCTTC
J: TRBJ1-1; D: TRBD1; size: .; V: TRBV6-1; CDR3: CASSEGQGRNTEAFF; DNA: TGTGCCAGCAGTGAAGGACAGGGGAGGAACACTGAAGCTTTCTTT
J: TRBJ2-7; D: .; size: .; V: TRBV28; CDR3: CASGDGNSYEQYF; DNA: TGTGCCAGCGGAGATGGCAACTCCTACGAGCAGTACTTC
J: TRBJ1-6; D: TRBD1; size: .; V: TRBV6-6; CDR3: CASSYGQGMNSPLHF; DNA: TGTGCCAGCAGTTACGGACAGGGCATGAATTCACCCCTCCACTTT
J: TRBJ1-3; D: .; size: .; V: TRBV2; CDR3: CASSQYSGNTIYF; DNA: TGTGCCAGCAGTCAGTACTCTGGAAACACCATATATTTT
J: TRBJ1-1; D: TRBD1; size: .; V: TRBV5-1; CDR3: CASSFDRARSGTLLNTEAFF; DNA: TGCGCCAGCAGCTTCGACAGGGCGAGGAGTGGGACCCTACTGAACACTGAAGCTTTCTTT
J: TRBJ2-1; D: TRBD1; size: medium-sized; V: TRBV27; CDR3: CASSFGQGQNNEQFF; DNA: TGTGCCAGCAGTTTCGGACAGGGCCAAAACAATGAGCAGTTCTTC
J: TRBJ2-7; D: .; size: .; V: TRBV28; CDR3: CASSPRQSPYEQYF; DNA: TGTGCCAGCAGTCCCCGACAGTCACCCTACGAGCAGTACTTC
J: TRBJ2-5; D: TRBD2; size: .; V: TRBV28; CDR3: CASSLQLAGTRDQETQYF; DNA: TGTGCCAGCAGTTTACAACTAGCGGGGACCCGAGACCAAGAGACCCAGTACTTC
J: TRBJ2-2; D: .; size: .; V: TRBV2; CDR3: CASSDQGTGELFF; DNA: TGTGCCAGCAGTGACCAGGGAACCGGGGAGCTGTTTTTT
J: TRBJ2-7; D: TRBD2; size: .; V: TRBV2; CDR3: CASRVAGQAYEQYF; DNA: TGTGCCAGCAGAGTAGCGGGGCAGGCCTACGAGCAGTACTTC